Shown below are 28 T cell receptor beta chains from a single sample sequenced in a study of shared clonotypes between healthy human individuals. TCRdb's copy holds only in-frame clones and misses some; the assay was immunoSEQ multiplex PCR. This table holds roughly 1,500,000 clones, 98% found once. Sequenced: naive CD4+ T cells sorted from blood. Specified subset: CD45RA+ positively selected. Receptor source: a man aged 25 to 40 in good health.

The chain has TRBV19 and TRBJ2-7; 8 bases are shared with TRBD2. The ends lost 3 bases at V and 4 bases at J; junction bases unmatched: 8. This CDR3 has 15 residues. Germline assignment: CDR1 LNHDA and CDR2 SQIVND (reference sequence). The CDR3 loop reads CASSIREGIIYEQYF. CDR3 bases: TGTGCCAGTAGTATCCGGGAGGGGATAATATACGAGCAGTACTTC.

The CDR3 DNA is TGTGCCAGCAGCAAGCGGGCCCAGGCAGATACGCAGTATTTT. Translating gives CASSKRAQADTQYF. The rearrangement uses TRBV6-5 and TRBJ2-3; perhaps TRBD2 as D (6 bases). CDR3 size: 14 residues. Germline CDR1 reads MNHEY; CDR2 reads SVGAGI. The V and J ends lost 6 bases and 4 bases respectively, with 14 bases between them.

This chain joins TRBV28 and TRBJ2-7; D perhaps matches TRBD1 (6 bases). Germline V gene lookup returns CDR1 MDHEN and CDR2 SYDVKM. Between the trimmed V and J ends, which lost 4 bases and 4 bases, there was a span of 17 bases. The CDR3 covers 15 residues. The CDR3 DNA follows: TGTGCCAGCAGTTCCACGTTCGGGACACGTTACGAGCAGTACTTC. Translation gives CASSSTFGTRYEQYF.

The CDR3 DNA sequence: TGTGCCAGCAGCTGGGGGACTAGCGCAACCTACGAGCAGTACTTC. Translation: CASSWGTSATYEQYF. V is TRBV7-8 and J is TRBJ2-7; TRBD2 aligns across 10 bases. The CDR3 totals 15 residues. Per germline, CDR1 SGHVS and CDR2 FQNEAQ. V was pared by 4 bases and J by 2 bases, with 5 bases of the junction left unmatched.

The chain couples TRBV28 to TRBJ2-1; D might be TRBD2 (5 bases). CDR3 size: 14 residues. Germline CDR1 MDHEN, CDR2 SYDVKM. V was clipped by 9 bases and J by 8 bases, with 20 bases between them. CDR3 sequence (DNA): TGTGCCAGTGCGAGGGAGCACCTATTGGATGAGCAGTTCTTC. Amino acid sequence: CASAREHLLDEQFF.

Concerning this clone: This may stem from a read error, because a much larger clone lies one nucleotide away. The sample has other DNA sequences that encode this CDR3 too. V and J are TRBV18 and TRBJ2-5; unclear D gene. The CDR3 sequence is 11 residues long. Trimming pared 6 bases from V and 1 base from J, leaving 3 bases between. Germline lookup yields CDR1 KGHSH and CDR2 LQKENI. This CDR3 is CASSPQETQYF. The CDR3 nucleotides read TGTGCCAGCTCCCCCCAAGAGACCCAGTACTTC.

The CDR3: CASLAGRYNEQFF. CDR3 in DNA: TGTGCGAGCCTAGCGGGACGGTACAATGAGCAGTTCTTC. V is TRBV7-2 and J is TRBJ2-1; TRBD2 agrees at 9 bases. The CDR3 is made up of 13 amino acids. The germline gives CDR1 SGHTA, CDR2 FQGNSA.

This chain uses TRBV9 with TRBJ2-1; no clear D. Germline CDR1 reads SGDLS; CDR2 reads YYNGEE. With 5 bases removed from V and 6 bases from J, the gap between germline ends came to 3 bases. The length of the CDR3 is 10 residues. The CDR3 DNA is TGTGCCAGCAGACCCAATGAGCAGTTCTTC. Translated: CASRPNEQFF.

The chain combines TRBV21-1 with TRBJ1-2; the table's D call, TRBD1, has no DNA check behind it. TRBV21-1 is classified as a pseudogene. The CDR3 runs to 15 residues. CDR3 nucleotide sequence: TGTGCCATTCCGACCAAACCAGGATTCAACTATGGCTACACCTTC. Protein: CAIPTKPGFNYGYTF.

The CDR3 coding sequence is TGTGCCAGACCGACCCTCGGTAACAAGAACACCGGGGAGCTGTTTTTT. It encodes CARPTLGNKNTGELFF. The V and J genes are TRBV7-9 and TRBJ2-2; D remains unclear. V was shortened by 9 bases and J by 1 base, with 18 bases between the two germline ends. The CDR3 runs to 16 residues. Germline lookup yields CDR1 SEHNR and CDR2 FQNEAQ (reference sequence).

This CDR3 reads CASRAQTVSYEQYF. The CDR3 DNA is TGTGCCAGCAGGGCCCAAACAGTTTCCTACGAGCAGTACTTC. The chain uses TRBV2 and TRBJ2-7, with no clear D. CDR3 length: 14 residues. V gave up 6 bases and J gave up 1 base, with 13 bases separating them. Germline V gives CDR1 SNHLY, CDR2 FYNNEI.

This chain joins TRBV11-3 and TRBJ2-1; no firm D call. The ends were cut back, 7 bases at V and 5 bases at J, with 12 bases in the middle. This CDR3 is built from 13 residues. Germline V gene lookup returns CDR1 SGHNT and CDR2 YENEEA. CDR3 residues: CASTPWVDNEQFF. The CDR3 nucleotides are TGTGCCAGCACCCCATGGGTGGACAATGAGCAGTTCTTC.

The chain couples TRBV7-9 to TRBJ2-1; no clear D. The V end lost 3 bases, the J end lost 5 bases, and 5 bases lay between the germline ends. The germline V gene encodes CDR1 SEHNR and CDR2 FQNEAQ (reference sequence). The CDR3 spans 12 residues. The DNA of the CDR3 is TGTGCCAGCAGCTTTGTTCACAATGAGCAGTTCTTC. Translated: CASSFVHNEQFF.

The rearrangement uses TRBV7-9 and TRBJ2-1, with TRBD2 matching over 8 bases. Germline V gives CDR1 SEHNR, CDR2 FQNEAQ (reference sequence). Trimming removed 0 bases from V and 7 bases from J; junction bases left unmatched: 11. CDR3 length: 17 residues. The CDR3 is CASSLAIKAGGWNEQFF. DNA for the CDR3: TGTGCCAGCAGCTTAGCGATTAAGGCGGGAGGTTGGAATGAGCAGTTCTTC. Looking up the rest from reference TRBV7-9 and TRBJ2-1 gives the full variable domain: DTGVSQNPRHKITKRGQNVTFRCDPISEHNRLYWYRQTLGQGPEFLTYFQNEAQLEKSRLLSDRFSAERPKGSFSTLEIQRTEQGDSAMYLCASSLAIKAGGWNEQFFGPGTRLTVL.

The gene calls are TRBV15 and TRBJ2-1, with TRBD2 as a possible D gene (6 bases). V shed 0 bases and J shed 8 bases, with 8 bases lying between them. The germline V gene encodes CDR1 LNHNV and CDR2 YYDKDF (reference sequence). This CDR3 spans 13 amino acids. Here the CDR3 DNA reads TGTGCCACCAGCAGAGATTTAGCGGATGAGCAGTTCTTC. Encoded protein: CATSRDLADEQFF.

This chain joins TRBV19 and TRBJ2-7; D possibly matches TRBD1 or TRBD2 (5 bases each). The CDR3 covers 16 residues. Trimming shortened V by 3 bases and J by 3 bases, and 18 bases separated the two germline ends. Germline values: CDR1 LNHDA, CDR2 SQIVND (reference sequence). CDR3 coding DNA: TGTGCCAGTAGTATCAGTGGGGGACGCCTAAACTACGAGCAGTACTTC. This sequence encodes CASSISGGRLNYEQYF. Full variable domain (missing parts from reference TRBV19 and TRBJ2-7): DGGITQSPKYLFRKEGQNVTLSCEQNLNHDAMYWYRQDPGQGLRLIYYSQIVNDFQKGDIAEGYSVSREKKESFPLTVTSAQKNPTAFYLCASSISGGRLNYEQYFGPGTRLTVT.

This clone was observed once. The rearrangement uses TRBV18 and TRBJ2-1, with D possibly being TRBD2 (6 bases). The germline CDR1 and CDR2 sequences are KGHSH and LQKENI. The length of the CDR3 is 15 residues. Trimming shortened V by 2 bases and J by 6 bases, and 14 bases separated the two germline ends. The CDR3 is CASSPLAGSGNEQFF. CDR3 in DNA: TGTGCCAGCTCACCATTGGCCGGGAGCGGCAATGAGCAGTTCTTC.

The chain uses TRBV6-1 and TRBJ2-7, with 7 bases that match TRBD1. CDR3 length equals 13 residues. The junction had 6 bases not matched to a gene; V was cut back by 9 bases and J by 1 base. Germline V gives CDR1 MNHNS, CDR2 SASEGT. The CDR3 sequence: CASGQVFSYEQYF. The CDR3 coding sequence is TGTGCCAGTGGACAGGTTTTTTCCTACGAGCAGTACTTC.

This chain joins TRBV18 and TRBJ1-3; 9 nucleotides match TRBD1. The CDR3 consists of 19 residues. Germline CDR1 is KGHSH and CDR2 is LQKENI. The V and J ends lost 1 base and 2 bases, in that order; junction bases with no gene match: 12. The CDR3 reads CASSPLVGTGRSAGNTIYF. The CDR3 DNA reads TGTGCCAGCTCACCACTGGTCGGGACAGGGAGATCCGCTGGAAACACCATATATTTT.

This clone occurred once. Other DNA variants within this sample encode the same CDR3. The V and J genes are TRBV9 and TRBJ1-3, with D unclear. The CDR3 is 16 amino acids. Germline lookup yields CDR1 SGDLS and CDR2 YYNGEE. V lost 0 bases to trimming and J lost 0 bases, with 10 bases between them. CDR3 nucleotide sequence: TGTGCCAGCAGCGTAGCTGTTGGGGACTCTGGAAACACCATATATTTT. Amino acids: CASSVAVGDSGNTIYF.

J is TRBJ2-3 and V is TRBV14, with D perhaps TRBD2 (5 bases). V shed 0 bases and J shed 6 bases, with 13 bases lying between them. The CDR3 loop spans 15 amino acids. In germline, CDR1 is SGHDN, CDR2 FVKESK. The DNA for the CDR3 is TGTGCCAGCAGCCAAGAATGGGGAGAACGGGATACGCAGTATTTT. Amino acid sequence: CASSQEWGERDTQYF.

The chain has TRBV6-1 and TRBJ1-5, with D possibly matching TRBD1 (5 bases). Germline V gives CDR1 MNHNS, CDR2 SASEGT. CDR3 size: 14 residues. Trimming cost V 3 bases and J 2 bases, with 8 bases left between them. CDR3 sequence: CASSDPGRNQPQHF. CDR3 coding DNA: TGTGCCAGCAGTGATCCAGGGCGCAATCAGCCCCAGCATTTT.

The genes are TRBV5-1 and TRBJ2-1, with 7 bases matching TRBD2. The V and J ends lost 3 bases and 5 bases, in that order; junction bases with no gene match: 14. The CDR3 length is 17 residues. The germline CDR1 and CDR2 sequences are SGHRS and YFSETQ. CDR3 bases: TGCGCCAGCAGCTCGCCCGTCCGTCCGGGACTAAACAATGAGCAGTTCTTC. Translation gives CASSSPVRPGLNNEQFF.

The chain links TRBV28 to TRBJ1-1; 7 positions agree with TRBD1. The germline CDR1 and CDR2 sequences are MDHEN and SYDVKM. The CDR3 extends over 14 amino acids. The junction had 13 bases not matched to a gene; V was cut back by 6 bases and J by 9 bases. CDR3 residues: CASSNPGTDAKAFF. The CDR3 DNA reads as TGTGCCAGCAGCAACCCTGGGACAGATGCTAAAGCTTTCTTT.

Only one count was recorded for this clone. V is TRBV5-1 and J is TRBJ2-1; no reliable D call. Germline V CDR1 and CDR2: SGHRS, YFSETQ. V lost 4 bases and J lost 0, with 17 bases in between. This CDR3 contains 17 residues. This CDR3 reads CASSLRLWISSYNEQFF. The CDR3 coding sequence is TGCGCCAGCAGCCTACGATTGTGGATAAGCTCCTACAATGAGCAGTTCTTC.

The V gene is TRBV5-1, the J gene TRBJ2-2; D gene uncertain. The CDR3 has 13 residues. Germline-derived CDR1 and CDR2 are SGHRS and YFSETQ. V was shortened by 9 bases and J by 3 bases, with 12 bases between the two germline ends. The chain's CDR3 is CATHPLDTGELFF. The CDR3 coding sequence is TGCGCCACCCACCCTCTGGACACCGGGGAGCTGTTTTTT.

The chain combines TRBV10-1 with TRBJ1-5, with D maybe TRBD1 (5 bases). Trimming left V 3 bases short and J 4 bases short, with 7 bases between. CDR3 size: 13 residues. Germline assignment: CDR1 WNHNN and CDR2 SYGVQD (reference sequence). CDR3 region: CASSEPGNQPQHF. The CDR3 nucleotides read TGCGCCAGCAGTGAACCAGGGAATCAGCCCCAGCATTTT.

V gene TRBV19 combines with J gene TRBJ2-3; D unresolved. V shed 4 bases and J shed 2 bases, with 7 bases lying between them. The germline V gene encodes CDR1 LNHDA and CDR2 SQIVND (reference sequence). The CDR3 runs 13 residues. CDR3 DNA sequence: TGTGCCAGTAGTAGGCCAGACACAGATACGCAGTATTTT. Translation gives CASSRPDTDTQYF.